The 20 T cell receptor beta chains listed next were all sequenced from one sample in a study of T cells in Graves' hyperthyroidism and ophthalmopathy. Amplified TCR beta CDR3 regions came from RNA transcripts. A set of HTBI primers served as the primers for a first-round RT-PCR of the TCR CDR3. TCRdb processed the multiplex PCR reads anew with MiXCR; each CDR3 protein has one entry. This sample has about 640,000 distinct CDR3 sequences; less than 25% occur once, and the top ten carry under 35%. The specimen was blood. The receptors derive from a man aged 25-45 years with Graves' ophthalmopathy.

The chain is built from TRBV10-3 and TRBJ2-7; D is possibly TRBD1 or TRBD2 (5 bases each). Germline loops: CDR1 ENHRY, CDR2 SYGVKD. V was trimmed by 10 bases and J by 2 bases, leaving 12 bases between them. The CDR3 consists of 12 residues. The CDR3: CATRDGPYEQYF. CDR3 DNA: TGTGCCACCCGGGACGGACCCTACGAGCAGTACTTC.

The chain uses TRBV20-1 and TRBJ2-3; possibly TRBD2 for D (6 bases). Trimming cost V 2 bases and J 0 bases, with 15 bases left between them. Germline-derived CDR1 and CDR2 are DFQATT and SNEGSKA (reference sequence). The CDR3 extends over 16 amino acids. The CDR3 DNA follows: TGCAGTGCTAGACCACGGGAGAAACCTAGCACAGATACGCAGTATTTT. It specifies CSARPREKPSTDTQYF.

This clonotype appeared a few times. The rearrangement joins TRBV6-2 or TRBV6-3 to TRBJ2-3; D gene unclear. This CDR3 has 15 residues. Germline assignment: CDR1 MNHEY and CDR2 SVGEGT. V lost 3 bases to trimming and J lost 2 bases, with 12 bases between them. This chain's CDR3 is CASSYSVSTTDTQYF. Here the CDR3 DNA reads TGTGCCAGCAGTTATTCGGTAAGCACCACAGATACGCAGTATTTT.

This clonotype was picked up many times. The V and J genes are TRBV18 and TRBJ2-7, with D possibly TRBD1 on 5 matching bases. V was trimmed by 4 bases and J by 0 bases, leaving 10 bases between them. This CDR3 is 14 amino acids long. The germline V gene has CDR1 KGHSH and CDR2 LQKENI. CDR3 DNA sequence: TGTGCCAGCTCACGGGGCCCTCCCTCCTACGAGCAGTACTTC. This translates into CASSRGPPSYEQYF.

The gene calls are TRBV6-2 or TRBV6-3 and TRBJ2-3, with D unclear. Looked up from germline, CDR1 is MNHEY and CDR2 is SVGEGT. There are 16 residues in the CDR3. The ends were cut back, 11 bases at V and 2 bases at J, with 23 bases in the middle. Here the CDR3 DNA reads TGTGCCGGACCCTGGGCTGGACCGCGCAACACAGATACGCAGTATTTT. Translated: CAGPWAGPRNTDTQYF.

There are a few counts of this clonotype. The chain is built from TRBV6-6 and TRBJ2-1, with no clear D. V lost 0 bases and J 8 bases, leaving 11 bases between the germline ends. Germline CDR1 is MNHNY and CDR2 is SVGAGI (reference sequence). CDR3 length equals 14 residues. CDR3 bases: TGTGCCAGCAGTTACTCGGGTAGGGTTGATGAGCAGTTCTTC. Its protein product is CASSYSGRVDEQFF.

Concerning this clonotype: It may be a read error: a sequence one base away is much more abundant. The V call is TRBV12-3 or TRBV12-4, the J call TRBJ2-1; D remains unclear. This CDR3 contains 15 residues. V lost 1 base and J 0 bases, leaving 7 bases between the germline ends. In DNA, the CDR3 is TGTGCCAGCAGTTTAGAGCCGAGCTCCTACAATGAGCAGTTCTTC. It codes for CASSLEPSSYNEQFF.

This clonotype occurred a few times. V gene TRBV7-9 combines with J gene TRBJ2-2; 7 nucleotides align to TRBD1. CDR1 and CDR2 (germline): SEHNR, FQNEAQ (reference sequence). The CDR3 runs to 13 residues. V dropped 10 bases and J dropped 1; count of bases not matched to a gene: 3. CDR3 nucleotide sequence: TGTGCCACCAGGACAGGGAACACCGGGGAGCTGTTTTTT. Its protein is CATRTGNTGELFF.

Ten or more counts support this clonotype. As DNA, the CDR3 is TGTGCCAGCAGTTTGAGGCAATCGGGCAATCAGCCCCAGCATTTT. Encoded protein: CASSLRQSGNQPQHF. The chain joins TRBV27 to TRBJ1-5, with D unclear. Germline assignment: CDR1 MNHEY and CDR2 SMNVEV (reference sequence). The CDR3 totals 15 residues. Trimming left V 3 bases short and J 2 bases short, with 11 bases between.

The V and J genes are TRBV12-3 or TRBV12-4 and TRBJ2-1, with 9 bases lining up with TRBD2. The J segment lost 6 bases and the V segment lost 3 bases, leaving 3 bases of the junction unmatched. The CDR3 spans 14 residues. The CDR3 here is CASSFGTSINEQFF. In DNA, the CDR3 is TGTGCCAGCAGTTTCGGGACTAGCATCAATGAGCAGTTCTTC.

This clonotype was counted a few times. The chain has TRBV27 and TRBJ1-2, with unresolved D. Deletions cut 3 bases from V and 2 bases from J, with 7 bases between. This CDR3 is 13 amino acids long. Looked up from germline, CDR1 is MNHEY and CDR2 is SMNVEV (reference sequence). The CDR3 here is CASSFPRNYGYTF. CDR3 DNA: TGTGCCAGCAGTTTTCCCAGGAACTATGGCTACACCTTC.

The gene calls are TRBV30 and TRBJ1-2; D is possibly TRBD1 (5 bases). V was shortened by 4 bases and J by 4 bases, with 19 bases between the two germline ends. Germline V gene lookup returns CDR1 GTSNPN and CDR2 SVGIG (reference sequence). The CDR3 contains 15 residues. CDR3 loop: CAWKVRGDPIYGYTF. The CDR3 DNA reads TGTGCCTGGAAGGTTCGGGGGGATCCCATCTATGGCTACACCTTC.

The chain carries TRBV14 and TRBJ2-7; 7 nucleotides line up with TRBD2. This CDR3 spans 17 amino acids. Germline assignment: CDR1 SGHDN and CDR2 FVKESK. With 3 bases clipped from V and 3 bases from J, the junction kept 14 bases outside the gene matches. As DNA, the CDR3 is TGTGCCAGCAGCCAGGGTGCAGCGGGGAGAGTCCGCTACGAGCAGTACTTC. It yields the protein CASSQGAAGRVRYEQYF.

The table lists this clonotype with a few counts. The V call is TRBV28, the J call TRBJ2-2, with 16 bases lining up with TRBD2. V was pared by 3 bases and J by 10 bases, with 14 bases of the junction left unmatched. Germline loops: CDR1 MDHEN, CDR2 SYDVKM. The CDR3 spans 19 residues. The CDR3 DNA sequence: TGTGCCAGCAGTTTTCCCTTCCCCGGGACTAGCGGGAGGGCCGAGGAGCTGTTTTTT. Amino acids: CASSFPFPGTSGRAEELFF.

Written as DNA, the CDR3 is TGTGCCAGCAGTGAGACAGGGACTGATTCACCCCTCCACTTT. It codes for CASSETGTDSPLHF. The chain uses TRBV6-1 and TRBJ1-6; 7 positions match TRBD1. Germline loops: CDR1 MNHNS, CDR2 SASEGT. The CDR3 is 14 residues long. The V segment lost 3 bases and the J segment 8 bases; nucleotides outside the gene matches: 4.

This clonotype was picked up a small number of times. The chain carries TRBV7-3 and TRBJ2-2; D is unresolved. From germline, CDR1 is SGHTA and CDR2 FQGTGA. There are 21 residues in the CDR3. V dropped 3 bases and J dropped 0 bases, with 26 bases sitting between them. CDR3 region: CASSFPPALGPIDANTGELFF. DNA of the CDR3: TGTGCCAGCAGCTTCCCGCCGGCCCTTGGACCAATCGACGCGAACACCGGGGAGCTGTTTTTT. The whole variable domain, filled in from reference TRBV7-3 and TRBJ2-2, reads GAGVSQTPSNKVTEKGKYVELRCDPISGHTALYWYRQSLGQGPEFLIYFQGTGAADDSGLPNDRFFAVRPEGSVSTLKIQRTERGDSAVYLCASSFPPALGPIDANTGELFFGEGSRLTVL.

Only a few counts were recorded for this clonotype. V is TRBV7-2 and J is TRBJ2-5; the D is unclear. There are 13 residues in the CDR3. Trimming removed 2 bases at V and 2 bases at J, with 6 bases between. Per the germline V gene, CDR1 is SGHTA and CDR2 is FQGNSA. The CDR3 sequence: CASSLNQQETQYF. DNA for the CDR3: TGTGCCAGCAGCTTAAACCAACAAGAGACCCAGTACTTC.

In this sample, this clonotype turned up many times. V usage is TRBV2 and J usage is TRBJ1-3, with D uncertain. Germline CDR1 reads SNHLY; CDR2 reads FYNNEI. V was cut by 6 bases and J by 4 bases, with 7 bases left in between. This CDR3 comprises 12 residues. The CDR3 DNA follows: TGTGCCAGCAGGACCTGGGGAAACACCATATATTTT. Its translation: CASRTWGNTIYF.

The chain couples TRBV20-1 to TRBJ2-1; TRBD2 agrees at 14 bases. In germline, CDR1 is DFQATT, CDR2 SNEGSKA (reference sequence). V gave up 4 bases and J gave up 6 bases; unmatched junction bases: 11. The CDR3 is made up of 17 amino acids. CDR3 DNA: TGCAGTGCTAATGGGCTGACTAGCGGGAGGGCCGGCAATGAGCAGTTCTTC. Protein: CSANGLTSGRAGNEQFF.

The chain recombines TRBV7-2 with TRBJ2-5, with 12 nucleotides matching TRBD2. Losses at the gene ends were 0 bases for V and 0 bases for J; bases not matched to a gene: 8. Germline CDR1 reads SGHTA; CDR2 reads FQGNSA. The CDR3 runs 19 residues. The CDR3 nucleotides are TGTGCCAGCAGCTTAGCGGGGGGGGGACTAGCGGGTCACCAAGAGACCCAGTACTTC. It translates to CASSLAGGGLAGHQETQYF.